A single sample is the source of the 28 T cell receptor beta chains below, sequenced in a study of cytomegalovirus exposure and HLA in healthy donors. A multiplex PCR was run with 60 Vbeta primers and 13 Jbeta primers. Repertoires were generated with immunoSEQ multiplex PCR, while TCRdb's copy carries only in-frame clones and drops some. The data show 200,000 to 250,000 clones, with 80% to 90% seen just once and about 1% held by the top ten. The sample was PBMCs. Receptor source: a woman between 18 and 29 years old in good health and CMV-seronegative.

The count of this clone is one. This chain joins TRBV10-3 and TRBJ2-6, with 12 bases matching TRBD2. The CDR3 is 17 amino acids. Trimming cost V 8 bases and J 4 bases; bases outside gene matches: 9. Looked up from germline, CDR1 is ENHRY and CDR2 is SYGVKD. CDR3 protein: CAIGTLAGGAGANVLTF. Here the CDR3 DNA reads TGTGCCATCGGGACTCTAGCGGGGGGGGCAGGGGCCAACGTCCTGACTTTC.

This clone has just one count. The CDR3 sequence is CASSLMPREIDTQYF. CDR3 nucleotides: TGTGCCAGCAGCTTGATGCCCCGGGAGATAGATACGCAGTATTTT. V usage is TRBV5-6 and J usage is TRBJ2-3; maybe TRBD2 (6 bases). V was pared by 1 base and J by 5 bases, with 14 bases between. Germline V CDR1 and CDR2: SGHDT, YYEEEE. This CDR3 comprises 15 residues.

The chain joins TRBV29-1 to TRBJ2-2; TRBD2 agrees at 11 bases. Germline CDR1 reads SQVTM; CDR2 reads ANQGSEA. The length of the CDR3 is 13 residues. CDR3 loop: CSSLAGGGGELFF. CDR3 sequence (DNA): TGCAGTTCCCTAGCGGGAGGCGGCGGGGAGCTGTTTTTT.

V and J are TRBV11-2 and TRBJ2-3; 9 bases line up with TRBD2. There are 16 residues in the CDR3. Germline assignment: CDR1 SGHAT and CDR2 FQNNGV. The V gene end was trimmed by 5 bases and the J gene end by 4 bases; junction bases not matched to a gene: 10. CDR3 bases: TGTGCCAGCAGCGCTCCGGGACTAGCCTCGCCAGATACGCAGTATTTT. Protein product: CASSAPGLASPDTQYF.

The chain joins TRBV5-6 to TRBJ2-3; 8 positions match TRBD2. Germline loops: CDR1 SGHDT, CDR2 YYEEEE. J was trimmed by 2 bases and V by 1 base; bases with no gene match: 6. The CDR3 is 16 residues long. CDR3 sequence: CASSLSRGGNTDTQYF. The CDR3 nucleotides are TGTGCCAGCAGCTTGTCACGCGGGGGGAACACAGATACGCAGTATTTT.

Regarding this clone: The same CDR3 is also encoded by other DNA sequences in this sample. The chain joins TRBV19 to TRBJ2-7, with 8 bases lining up with TRBD1. The CDR3 runs 14 residues. V lost 8 bases to trimming and J lost 0 bases; unmatched junction nucleotides: 6. CDR1 and CDR2 from the germline V gene are LNHDA and SQIVND (reference sequence). CDR3 amino acids: CASSRTGSSYEQYF. CDR3 in DNA: TGTGCCAGTTCCAGGACAGGGAGCTCCTACGAGCAGTACTTC. Variable domain in full (rest from reference TRBV19 and TRBJ2-7): DGGITQSPKYLFRKEGQNVTLSCEQNLNHDAMYWYRQDPGQGLRLIYYSQIVNDFQKGDIAEGYSVSREKKESFPLTVTSAQKNPTAFYLCASSRTGSSYEQYFGPGTRLTVT.

The V call is TRBV30, the J call TRBJ2-5; 9 nucleotides agree with TRBD2. J lost 1 base, V lost 0 bases, and 6 bases had no gene match. CDR3 length: 16 residues. In germline, CDR1 is GTSNPN, CDR2 SVGIG (reference sequence). This CDR3 reads CAWSVYLAGSQETQYF. CDR3 in DNA: TGTGCCTGGAGTGTATATCTAGCGGGATCCCAAGAGACCCAGTACTTC.

This sequence joins TRBV13 and TRBJ2-5; the D gene is possibly TRBD1 (6 bases). The CDR3 contains 16 residues. The V and J ends lost 4 bases and 1 base respectively, with 16 bases between them. Germline-derived CDR1 and CDR2 are PRHDT and FYEKMQ (reference sequence). The CDR3 loop is CASSSSLTGPQETQYF. CDR3 nucleotide sequence: TGTGCCAGCAGCTCTTCCCTGACAGGCCCCCAAGAGACCCAGTACTTC.

To note about this clone: The same CDR3 can be traced to other DNA sequences in this sample. The rearrangement uses TRBV29-1 and TRBJ2-5; D perhaps matches TRBD2 (5 bases). The V gene's germline CDR1 is SQVTM and CDR2 ANQGSEA. Between the trimmed V and J ends, which lost 5 bases and 3 bases, there was a span of 7 bases. The CDR3 runs to 11 residues. The CDR3: CSVRREETQYF. In DNA form, the CDR3 reads TGCAGCGTTAGGCGGGAAGAGACCCAGTACTTC.

The chain joins TRBV5-1 to TRBJ2-7, with TRBD2 matching 8 bases. The CDR3 consists of 14 residues. V shed 2 bases and J 6 bases; nucleotides not matched to a gene: 7. Germline CDR1 SGHRS, CDR2 YFSETQ. The CDR3 nucleotides are TGCGCCAGCAGCTTAGGCGCGGGAGGTTTCGAGCAGTACTTC. This sequence encodes CASSLGAGGFEQYF.

This sequence joins TRBV5-1 and TRBJ2-3; 10 nucleotides align to TRBD2. The germline CDR1 and CDR2 sequences are SGHRS and YFSETQ. The CDR3 runs to 16 residues. Losses at the gene ends were 4 bases for V and 3 bases for J; bases not matched to a gene: 8. The CDR3 sequence is CASSPPTSGQTDTQYF. DNA of the CDR3: TGCGCCAGCAGCCCTCCGACTAGCGGGCAGACAGATACGCAGTATTTT.

In this sample, this clone turned up once. J is TRBJ2-3 and V is TRBV19; 9 bases line up with TRBD2. V was pared by 5 bases and J by 5 bases, with 11 bases of the junction left unmatched. The CDR3 loop spans 16 amino acids. Per the germline V gene, CDR1 is LNHDA and CDR2 is SQIVND (reference sequence). CDR3 bases: TGTGCCAGTAGTTTTAGGCGGCGGGGGGGCGAAGATACGCAGTATTTT. As protein: CASSFRRRGGEDTQYF.

The chain recombines TRBV1 with TRBJ2-7; TRBD1, the table's D call, was not compared with the DNA. TRBV1 is classified as a pseudogene. This CDR3 contains 17 residues. CDR3 DNA: TGCACCAGCAGCCTCCCGGGGACAGGGGTGGAATCCTACGAGCAGTACTTC. Its translation: CTSSLPGTGVESYEQYF.

This chain links TRBV4-2 with TRBJ1-4; TRBD1 is a possible D gene (5 bases). The CDR3 consists of 17 residues. Germline V CDR1 and CDR2: LGHNA, YNFKEQ. V gave up 0 bases and J gave up 4 bases, with 15 bases separating them. CDR3 loop: CASSQDLGTGFNEKLFF. In nucleotides, the CDR3 is TGTGCCAGCAGCCAAGATCTCGGTACAGGCTTTAATGAAAAACTGTTTTTT.

This chain links TRBV2 with TRBJ2-7, with D perhaps matching TRBD2 (6 bases). Germline CDR1 SNHLY, CDR2 FYNNEI. V gave up 7 bases and J gave up 0 bases, with 13 bases separating them. This CDR3 contains 14 residues. CDR3 bases: TGTGCCAGCAATAGGGCGGGGCCCTCCTACGAGCAGTACTTC. Its protein product is CASNRAGPSYEQYF.

The rearrangement joins TRBV6-5 to TRBJ2-5; 9 bases line up with TRBD1. This CDR3 contains 15 residues. CDR1 and CDR2 from the germline V gene are MNHEY and SVGAGI. The J segment lost 11 bases and the V segment lost 6 bases, leaving 16 bases of the junction unmatched. CDR3 nucleotide sequence: TGTGCCAGCAGCCTCATCGGGACAGGGAAGAATGAGCAGTACTTC. Protein: CASSLIGTGKNEQYF.

This chain links TRBV29-1 with TRBJ1-4; TRBD1 aligns across 10 bases. J gave up 6 bases and V 4 bases, and 11 bases lay outside the gene matches. CDR3 length equals 16 residues. Germline lookup yields CDR1 SQVTM and CDR2 ANQGSEA. In DNA form, the CDR3 reads TGCAGCGTTGTTGGTTCGACAGGGGGCGGTTATGAAAAACTGTTTTTT. This codes for CSVVGSTGGGYEKLFF.

V gene TRBV10-2 combines with J gene TRBJ2-5; TRBD2 aligns across 10 bases. The CDR3 sequence is 14 residues long. The germline V gene has CDR1 WSHSY and CDR2 SAAADI. Losses at the gene ends were 8 bases for V and 5 bases for J; bases not matched to a gene: 8. In DNA, the CDR3 is TGCGCCAGCTTCGCTAGCGGGAGTTCGGAGACCCAGTACTTC. This gives the protein CASFASGSSETQYF.

V is TRBV2 and J is TRBJ1-2; 7 bases are shared with TRBD1. V trimming: 1 base; J trimming: 8 bases; junction bases outside the gene matches: 10. CDR1 and CDR2 from the germline V gene are SNHLY and FYNNEI. The CDR3 is 15 amino acids. CDR3 coding DNA: TGTGCCAGCAGTGAAGGGAGGGGGCGAGGGAAGGGCTACACCTTC. Its translation: CASSEGRGRGKGYTF. The full variable domain, with the rest looked up from reference TRBV2 and TRBJ1-2, is EPEVTQTPSHQVTQMGQEVILRCVPISNHLYFYWYRQILGQKVEFLVSFYNNEISEKSEIFDDQFSVERPDGSNFTLKIRSTKLEDSAMYFCASSEGRGRGKGYTFGSGTRLTVV.

The chain uses TRBV13 and TRBJ2-5; the match to TRBD1 covers 7 bases. The J segment lost 4 bases and the V segment lost 6 bases, leaving 8 bases of the junction unmatched. The CDR3 covers 14 residues. CDR1 and CDR2 from the germline V gene are PRHDT and FYEKMQ (reference sequence). The CDR3 sequence is CASRRKGARETQYF. The CDR3 region has the DNA TGTGCCAGCAGACGAAAGGGGGCGAGAGAGACCCAGTACTTC.

The chain is built from TRBV2 and TRBJ2-1; 11 bases match TRBD2. Germline V gene lookup returns CDR1 SNHLY and CDR2 FYNNEI. CDR3 size: 14 residues. Losses at the gene ends were 8 bases for V and 6 bases for J; bases not matched to a gene: 6. CDR3: CASDSSGRRNEQFF. The CDR3 region has the DNA TGTGCCAGCGATTCTAGCGGGAGGCGCAATGAGCAGTTCTTC.

This chain links TRBV2 with TRBJ1-5; TRBD1 is a possible D gene (5 bases). CDR1 is SNHLY, CDR2 FYNNEI, per germline. The CDR3 is 17 amino acids. Between the trimmed V and J ends, which lost 6 bases and 0 bases, there was a span of 18 bases. The CDR3 here is CASSNGRGGYSNQPQHF. As DNA, the CDR3 is TGTGCCAGCAGCAACGGACGGGGGGGATATAGCAATCAGCCCCAGCATTTT.

J is TRBJ2-3 and V is TRBV4-2; D ambiguous. Trimming pared 0 bases from V and 6 bases from J, leaving 13 bases between. The germline CDR1 and CDR2 sequences are LGHNA and YNFKEQ. This CDR3 is built from 15 residues. The CDR3 protein is CASSQDLSRVDTQYF. Here the CDR3 DNA reads TGTGCCAGCAGCCAAGATCTCTCTAGAGTGGATACGCAGTATTTT.

The chain uses TRBV6-1 and TRBJ2-1; 8 bases are shared with TRBD1. In germline, CDR1 is MNHNS, CDR2 SASEGT. V shed 4 bases and J 7 bases; nucleotides not matched to a gene: 9. The CDR3 runs to 15 residues. CDR3 sequence: CASSGAGTGTNEQFF. DNA for the CDR3: TGTGCCAGCAGTGGAGCTGGGACAGGTACGAATGAGCAGTTCTTC.

This chain connects TRBV10-3 to TRBJ2-1; the match to TRBD1 covers 9 bases. CDR1 is ENHRY and CDR2 is SYGVKD in the germline V gene. The ends lost 10 bases at V and 2 bases at J; junction bases unmatched: 6. CDR3 length equals 14 residues. The CDR3: CATGQGNAYNEQFF. In DNA form, the CDR3 reads TGTGCCACCGGACAGGGGAATGCCTACAATGAGCAGTTCTTC.

The chain couples TRBV30 to TRBJ2-2, with a weak D call TRBD1 (5 bases). The CDR3 consists of 15 residues. Germline V gene sequence: CDR1 GTSNPN, CDR2 SVGIG (reference sequence). V was pared by 2 bases and J by 5 bases, with 15 bases between. In DNA form, the CDR3 reads TGTGCCTGGAGTCGGTGGTGGGGCCAAACCGGGGAGCTGTTTTTT. Amino acid sequence: CAWSRWWGQTGELFF. Full variable domain (remainder filled in from reference TRBV30 and TRBJ2-2): SQTIHQWPATLVQPVGSPLSLECTVEGTSNPNLYWYRQAAGRGLQLLFYSVGIGQISSEVPQNLSASRPQDRQFILSSKKLLLSDSGFYLCAWSRWWGQTGELFFGEGSRLTVL.

The chain joins TRBV9 to TRBJ1-1; weak D call: TRBD1 (6 bases). Germline CDR1 and CDR2: SGDLS and YYNGEE. The CDR3 loop spans 14 amino acids. The V gene lost 0 bases and the J gene lost 7 bases, with 13 bases spanning the gap. The CDR3 reads CASSVVGGFIEAFF. The CDR3 DNA reads as TGTGCCAGCAGCGTAGTTGGGGGCTTCATTGAAGCTTTCTTT.

The chain recombines TRBV18 with TRBJ1-3; unclear D gene. Trimming shortened V by 1 base and J by 0 bases, and 7 bases separated the two germline ends. Germline CDR1 is KGHSH and CDR2 is LQKENI. The CDR3 is 15 amino acids. The CDR3 sequence: CASSPQGGSGNTIYF. The CDR3 bases are TGTGCCAGCTCACCACAGGGAGGCTCTGGAAACACCATATATTTT.